This T cell receptor beta chain emerged from a study of blood T cells in healthy people across ages. Points from the study as a whole: Among long-lived donors, naive CD4+ cells were more numerous and diversity higher than in aged donors. With naive T cell percentage, TCR beta diversity showed a strong correlation.

Per the germline V gene, CDR1 is KGHDR and CDR2 is SFDVKD. This CDR3 is 15 amino acids long. V dropped 2 bases and J dropped 2 bases, with 12 bases sitting between them. As for this clonotype: As yet, its antigen is unknown.

For the second PCR, which ran for roughly 6 to 11 cycles, a sample-barcoded 5' primer and a J-beta primer mix were used. From the 5' RACE reads, TCRdb called clonotypes with MiXCR, one entry per CDR3 protein. The sample records 850,000 to 950,000 distinct CDR3 sequences, roughly 26% being singletons. Whenever a sample was processed, at least 7 million PBMCs were isolated. The chain employs TRBV24-1 and TRBJ2-7; D unresolved. This TCR was sampled from a woman of 80 years or more in good health. Sequences were obtained from blood. The CDR3 nucleotides are TGTGCCACCAGTGATTCAGGACGGCAGGCCTACGAGCAGTACTTC. Protein: CATSDSGRQAYEQYF.